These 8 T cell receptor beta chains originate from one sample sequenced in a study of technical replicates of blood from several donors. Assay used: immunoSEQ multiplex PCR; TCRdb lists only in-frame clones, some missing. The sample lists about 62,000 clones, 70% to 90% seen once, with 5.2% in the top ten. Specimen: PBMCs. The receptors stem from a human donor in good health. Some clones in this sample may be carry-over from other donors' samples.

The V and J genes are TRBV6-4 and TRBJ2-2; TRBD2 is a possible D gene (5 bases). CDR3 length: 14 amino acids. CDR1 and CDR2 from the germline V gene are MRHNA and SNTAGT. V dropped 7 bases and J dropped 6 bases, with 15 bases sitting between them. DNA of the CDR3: TGTGCCAGCACAAGAGGGCCGGGATCCGGGGAGCTGTTTTTT. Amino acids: CASTRGPGSGELFF.

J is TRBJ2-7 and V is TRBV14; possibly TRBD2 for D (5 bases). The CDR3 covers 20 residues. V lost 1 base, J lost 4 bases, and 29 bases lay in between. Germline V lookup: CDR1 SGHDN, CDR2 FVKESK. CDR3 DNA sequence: TGTGCCAGCAGCCAAGTACAAGGACTGACAACACCCTTACCTTTTTACGAGCAGTACTTC. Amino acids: CASSQVQGLTTPLPFYEQYF.

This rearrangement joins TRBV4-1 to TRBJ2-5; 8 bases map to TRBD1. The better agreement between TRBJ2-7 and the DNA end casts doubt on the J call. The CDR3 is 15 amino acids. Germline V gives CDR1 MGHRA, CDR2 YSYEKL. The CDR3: CASSHGTGVFNEQYF. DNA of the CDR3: TGCGCCAGCAGCCATGGGACAGGAGTTTTCAACGAGCAGTACTTC.

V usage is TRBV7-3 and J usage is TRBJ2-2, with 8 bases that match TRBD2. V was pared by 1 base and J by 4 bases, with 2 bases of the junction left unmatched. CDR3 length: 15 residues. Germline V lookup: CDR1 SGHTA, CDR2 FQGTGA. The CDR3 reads CASSLIAGGTGELFF. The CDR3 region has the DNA TGTGCCAGCAGCTTAATTGCGGGGGGCACCGGGGAGCTGTTTTTT.

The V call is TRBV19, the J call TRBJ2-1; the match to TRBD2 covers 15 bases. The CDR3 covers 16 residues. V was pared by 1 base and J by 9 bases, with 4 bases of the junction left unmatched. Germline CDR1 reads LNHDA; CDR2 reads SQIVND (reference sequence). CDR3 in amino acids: CASSIVTGLAGGEQFF. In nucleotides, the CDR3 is TGTGCCAGTAGTATAGTTACGGGACTAGCGGGAGGTGAGCAGTTCTTC.

Here the CDR3 DNA reads TGTGCCAGCAGCCTAAGGACGCAGGGGAGAGGACAGCCCCAGCATTTT. Protein: CASSLRTQGRGQPQHF. The gene calls are TRBV5-6 and TRBJ1-5, with D maybe TRBD1 (6 bases). Trimming took 4 bases from V and 7 from J, leaving 21 bases between them. Germline V gene lookup returns CDR1 SGHDT and CDR2 YYEEEE. This CDR3 has 16 amino acids.

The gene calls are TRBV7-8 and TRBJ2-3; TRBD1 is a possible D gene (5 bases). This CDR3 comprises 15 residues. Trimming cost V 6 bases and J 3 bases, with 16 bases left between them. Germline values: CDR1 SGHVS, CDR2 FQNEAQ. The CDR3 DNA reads TGTGCCAGCAGGAGTCGGCAGGGTAGTACAGATACGCAGTATTTT. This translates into CASRSRQGSTDTQYF.

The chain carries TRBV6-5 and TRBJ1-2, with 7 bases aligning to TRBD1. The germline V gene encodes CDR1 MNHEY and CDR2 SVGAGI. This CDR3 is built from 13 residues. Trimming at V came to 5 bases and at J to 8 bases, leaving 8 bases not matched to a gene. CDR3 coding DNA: TGTGCCAGCAGTCAGGGACAGACGGGCGGCTACACCTTC. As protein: CASSQGQTGGYTF.